Only a few counts were recorded for the clone carrying this T cell receptor (beta chain). Its antigen is undetermined. These data come from a study of blood T cells in healthy people across ages. Study-wide findings and caveats: Among T cells, TCR beta diversity per million cells dropped roughly linearly as age rose.

Primers used in a second PCR of roughly 6 to 11 cycles were a sample-barcoded 5' primer and a J-beta primer mix. Sequencing yielded, for each sample, at least 3 million paired-end reads carrying CDR3. TCRdb recomputed calls from the 5' RACE reads with MiXCR, one row per CDR3 protein. Counted here are about 570,000 distinct CDR3 sequences, 27% occurring once; the ten biggest clones make up about 18%. CDR1 is DFQATT, CDR2 SNEGSKA, per germline (reference sequence). The length of the CDR3 is 13 residues. Trimming took 8 bases from V and 0 from J; bases not matched to a gene: 6. V is TRBV20-1 and J is TRBJ2-7, with 8 nucleotides matching TRBD2. The sample comprised blood. This sequence originates from a woman in her 70s in good health. The chain's CDR3 is CSSGGYASYEQYF. In DNA, the CDR3 is TGCAGTAGCGGGGGATACGCCTCCTACGAGCAGTACTTC.